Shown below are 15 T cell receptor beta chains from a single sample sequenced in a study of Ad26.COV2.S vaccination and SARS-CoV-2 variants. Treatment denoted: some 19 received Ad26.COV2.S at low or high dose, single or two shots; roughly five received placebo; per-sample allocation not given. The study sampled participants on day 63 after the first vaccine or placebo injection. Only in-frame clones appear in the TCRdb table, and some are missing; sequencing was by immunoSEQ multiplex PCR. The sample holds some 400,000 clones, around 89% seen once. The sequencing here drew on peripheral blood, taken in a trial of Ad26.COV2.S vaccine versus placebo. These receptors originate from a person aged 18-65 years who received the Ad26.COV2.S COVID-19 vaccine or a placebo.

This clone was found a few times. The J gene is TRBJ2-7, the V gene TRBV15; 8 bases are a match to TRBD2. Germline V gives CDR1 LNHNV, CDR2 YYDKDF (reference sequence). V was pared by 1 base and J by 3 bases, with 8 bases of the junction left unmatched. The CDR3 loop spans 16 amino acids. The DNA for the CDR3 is TGTGCCACCAGCAGAGTAAGAGCGGGGGCCAACTACGAGCAGTACTTC. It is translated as CATSRVRAGANYEQYF.

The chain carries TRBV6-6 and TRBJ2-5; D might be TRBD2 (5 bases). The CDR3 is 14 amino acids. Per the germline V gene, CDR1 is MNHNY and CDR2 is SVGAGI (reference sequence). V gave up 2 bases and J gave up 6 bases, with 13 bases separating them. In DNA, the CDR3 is TGTGCCAGCAGTTACCTGAGGGATCGTAAGACCCAGTACTTC. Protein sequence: CASSYLRDRKTQYF.

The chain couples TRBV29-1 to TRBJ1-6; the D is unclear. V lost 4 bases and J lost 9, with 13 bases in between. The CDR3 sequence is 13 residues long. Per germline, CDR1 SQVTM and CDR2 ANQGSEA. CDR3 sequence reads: CSVGGPPGSPLHF. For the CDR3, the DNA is TGCAGCGTTGGAGGCCCCCCCGGTTCACCCCTCCACTTT. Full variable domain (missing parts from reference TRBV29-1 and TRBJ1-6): SAVISQKPSRDICQRGTSLTIQCQVDSQVTMMFWYRQQPGQSLTLIATANQGSEATYESGFVIDKFPISRPNLTFSTLTVSNMSPEDSSIYLCSVGGPPGSPLHFGNGTRLTVT.

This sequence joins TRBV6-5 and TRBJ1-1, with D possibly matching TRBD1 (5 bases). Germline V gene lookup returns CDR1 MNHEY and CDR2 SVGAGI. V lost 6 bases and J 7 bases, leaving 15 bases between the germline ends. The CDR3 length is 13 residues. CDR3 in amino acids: CASSLGPPIEAFF. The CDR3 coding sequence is TGTGCCAGCAGCCTGGGACCCCCTATTGAAGCTTTCTTT.

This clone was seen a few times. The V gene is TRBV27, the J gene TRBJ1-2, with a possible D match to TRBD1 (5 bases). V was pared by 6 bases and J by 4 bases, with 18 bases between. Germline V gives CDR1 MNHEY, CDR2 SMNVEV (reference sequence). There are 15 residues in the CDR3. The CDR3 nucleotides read TGTGCCAGCAGCACCAATGTTGGGGCCTCCTATGGCTACACCTTC. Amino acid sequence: CASSTNVGASYGYTF.

CDR3 region: CASSPPGPSNGDTQYF. Written as DNA, the CDR3 is TGTGCCAGCTCACCTCCGGGTCCGTCCAATGGAGATACGCAGTATTTT. This chain connects TRBV18 to TRBJ2-3; D is unresolved. There are 16 residues in the CDR3. V gave up 3 bases and J gave up 5 bases, with 18 bases separating them. Germline assignment: CDR1 KGHSH and CDR2 LQKENI.

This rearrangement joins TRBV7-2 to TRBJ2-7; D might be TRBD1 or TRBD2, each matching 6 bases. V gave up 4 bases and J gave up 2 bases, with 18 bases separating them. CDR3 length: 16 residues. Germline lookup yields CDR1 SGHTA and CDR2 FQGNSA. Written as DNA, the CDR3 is TGTGCCAGCAGCTGGGGGGCCCTCCCTCAGACCTACGAGCAGTACTTC. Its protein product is CASSWGALPQTYEQYF.

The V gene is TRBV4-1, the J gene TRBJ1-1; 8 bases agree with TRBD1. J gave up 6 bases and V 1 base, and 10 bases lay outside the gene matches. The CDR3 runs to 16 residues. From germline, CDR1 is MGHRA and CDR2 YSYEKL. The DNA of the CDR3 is TGCGCCAGCAGCCAAGCCTTGGACAGGGCAGGAGCTGAAGCTTTCTTT. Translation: CASSQALDRAGAEAFF.

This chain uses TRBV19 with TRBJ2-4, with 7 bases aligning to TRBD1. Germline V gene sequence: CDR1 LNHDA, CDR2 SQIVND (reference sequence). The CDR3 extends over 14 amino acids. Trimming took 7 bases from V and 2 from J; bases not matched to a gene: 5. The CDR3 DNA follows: TGTGCCAGTAATAGGGACAGATCCAAAAACATTCAGTACTTC. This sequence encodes CASNRDRSKNIQYF.

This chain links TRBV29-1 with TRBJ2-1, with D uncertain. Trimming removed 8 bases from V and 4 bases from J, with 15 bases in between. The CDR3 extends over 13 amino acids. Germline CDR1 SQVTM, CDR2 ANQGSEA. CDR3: CSYGDQAYNEQFF. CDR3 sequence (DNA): TGCAGCTACGGCGACCAGGCTTACAATGAGCAGTTCTTC.

The CDR3 DNA is TGTGCCAGCAGTGAAGCGCAGGGATACTATGGCTACACCTTC. Residues: CASSEAQGYYGYTF. The chain joins TRBV6-1 to TRBJ1-2; D may be TRBD1 (5 bases). CDR3 length: 14 amino acids. V gave up 0 bases and J gave up 3 bases, with 8 bases separating them. From germline, CDR1 is MNHNS and CDR2 SASEGT.

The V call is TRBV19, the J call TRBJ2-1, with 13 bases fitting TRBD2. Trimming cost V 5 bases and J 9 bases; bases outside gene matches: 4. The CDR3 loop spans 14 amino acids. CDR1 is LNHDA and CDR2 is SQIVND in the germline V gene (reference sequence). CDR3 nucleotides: TGTGCCAGTAGTCCACTAGCGGGAGGGTTTGAGCAGTTCTTC. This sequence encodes CASSPLAGGFEQFF.

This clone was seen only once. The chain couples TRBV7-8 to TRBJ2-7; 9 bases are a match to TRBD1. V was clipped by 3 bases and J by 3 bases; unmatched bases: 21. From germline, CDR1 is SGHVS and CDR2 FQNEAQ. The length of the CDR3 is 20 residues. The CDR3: CASSFSLRQGGSALYYEQYF. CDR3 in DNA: TGTGCCAGCAGCTTCTCCCTGAGACAGGGGGGCTCCGCTTTATACTACGAGCAGTACTTC.

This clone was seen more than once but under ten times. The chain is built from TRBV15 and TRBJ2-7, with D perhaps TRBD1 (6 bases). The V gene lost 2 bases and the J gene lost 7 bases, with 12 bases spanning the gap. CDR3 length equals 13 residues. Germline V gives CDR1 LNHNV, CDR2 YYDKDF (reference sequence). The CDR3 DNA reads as TGTGCCACCAGCAGATCCACAGGGACAGAGCAGTACTTC. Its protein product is CATSRSTGTEQYF. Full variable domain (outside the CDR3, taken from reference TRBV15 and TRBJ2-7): DAMVIQNPRYQVTQFGKPVTLSCSQTLNHNVMYWYQQKSSQAPKLLFHYYDKDFNNEADTPDNFQSRRPNTSFCFLDIRSPGLGDTAMYLCATSRSTGTEQYFGPGTRLTVT.

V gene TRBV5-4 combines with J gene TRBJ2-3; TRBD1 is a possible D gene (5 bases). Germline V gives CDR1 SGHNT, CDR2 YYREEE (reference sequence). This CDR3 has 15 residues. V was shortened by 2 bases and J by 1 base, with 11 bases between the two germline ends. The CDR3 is CASSLPGYGTDTQYF. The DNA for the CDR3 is TGTGCCAGCAGCTTACCAGGGTACGGCACAGATACGCAGTATTTT. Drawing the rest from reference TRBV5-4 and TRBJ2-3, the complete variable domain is ETGVTQSPTHLIKTRGQQVTLRCSSQSGHNTVSWYQQALGQGPQFIFQYYREEENGRGNFPPRFSGLQFPNYSSELNVNALELDDSALYLCASSLPGYGTDTQYFGPGTRLTVL.